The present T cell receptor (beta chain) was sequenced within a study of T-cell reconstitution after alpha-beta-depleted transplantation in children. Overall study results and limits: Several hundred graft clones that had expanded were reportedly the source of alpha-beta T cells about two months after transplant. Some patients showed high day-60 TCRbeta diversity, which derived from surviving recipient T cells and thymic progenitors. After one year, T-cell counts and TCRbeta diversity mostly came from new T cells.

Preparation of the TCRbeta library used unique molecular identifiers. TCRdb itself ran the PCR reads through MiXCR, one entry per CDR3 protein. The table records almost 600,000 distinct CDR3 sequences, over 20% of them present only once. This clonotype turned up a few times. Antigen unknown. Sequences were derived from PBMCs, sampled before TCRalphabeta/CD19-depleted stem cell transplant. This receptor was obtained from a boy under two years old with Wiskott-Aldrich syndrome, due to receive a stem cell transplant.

DNA for the CDR3: TGTGCCAGCAGCTTTGGGGTAGCGGGAGGGCCGTGGGAGACCCAGTACTTC. As protein: CASSFGVAGGPWETQYF. The chain is built from TRBV11-2 and TRBJ2-5, with 11 bases lining up with TRBD2. Germline V CDR1 and CDR2: SGHAT, FQNNGV. Germline trimming cut 3 bases from V and 5 bases from J; bases unmatched to any gene: 11. CDR3 length: 17 amino acids.